The source of this TCR beta chain is a study of T cells in Graves' hyperthyroidism and ophthalmopathy. Study outcomes and limitations: Most thyroid clonotypes with frequency above 0.001 were detected in blood.

This CDR3 has 13 residues. Looked up from germline, CDR1 is SGHAT and CDR2 is FQNNGV. The V gene lost 2 bases and the J gene lost 5 bases, with 7 bases spanning the gap. Stable hyperthyroidism: no ophthalmopathy progression over 18 months of follow-up. TCR beta CDR3 region amplification was performed from RNA transcripts. Carried out on the TCR CDR3, a first-round RT-PCR used the HTBI primer set. TCRdb independently ran MiXCR on the multiplex PCR reads; one entry per CDR3 protein. This sample has about 380,000 distinct CDR3 sequences, with about 15% found just once. This clonotype was seen repeatedly, ten times or more. Its specificity is not known.

The V gene is TRBV11-2, the J gene TRBJ2-1; no definite D call. The material sequenced was blood. This TCR was recovered from a woman aged 55-69 years with Graves' hyperthyroidism. In DNA form, the CDR3 reads TGTGCCAGCAGCTTACAATTGGACAATGAGCAGTTCTTC. Its translation is CASSLQLDNEQFF.